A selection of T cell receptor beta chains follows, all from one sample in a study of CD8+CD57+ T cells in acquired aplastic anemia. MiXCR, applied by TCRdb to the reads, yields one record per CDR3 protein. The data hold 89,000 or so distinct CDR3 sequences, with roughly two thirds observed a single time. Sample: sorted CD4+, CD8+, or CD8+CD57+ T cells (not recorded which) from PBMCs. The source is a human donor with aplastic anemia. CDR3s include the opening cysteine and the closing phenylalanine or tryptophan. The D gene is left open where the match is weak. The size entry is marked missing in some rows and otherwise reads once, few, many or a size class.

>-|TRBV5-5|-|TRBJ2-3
TGTGCCAGCAGCAAGGACGGACAACTCACAGATACGCAGTATTTT
CASSKDGQLTDTQYF
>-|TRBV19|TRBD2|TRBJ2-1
TGTGCCAGTAGCTTTGGCGGGAGAAGCTCCTACAATGAGCAGTTCTTC
CASSFGGRSSYNEQFF
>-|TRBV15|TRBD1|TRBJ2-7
TGTGCCACCAGCAGAGAGACAGGGGATAGCTCCTACGAGCAGTACTTC
CATSRETGDSSYEQYF
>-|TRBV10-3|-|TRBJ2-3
TGTGCCATCAGTGAAAGGACATCTTCCACAGATACGCAGTATTTT
CAISERTSSTDTQYF
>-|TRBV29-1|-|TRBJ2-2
TGCGGCGTGCGGACCGGGACTCCTAACACCGGGGAGCTGTTTTTT
CGVRTGTPNTGELFF
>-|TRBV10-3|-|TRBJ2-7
TGTGCCATCAGTGCGACAGGATTATACGAGCAGTACTTC
CAISATGLYEQYF
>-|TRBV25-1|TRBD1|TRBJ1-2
TGTGCCAGCAGTGACGTCGCCAGGGGGCATGGCTACACCTTC
CASSDVARGHGYTF
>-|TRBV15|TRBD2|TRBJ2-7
TGTGCCACCAGCATACTAGCGGGGGGAACCTACGAGCAGTACTTC
CATSILAGGTYEQYF
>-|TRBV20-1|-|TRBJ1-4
TGCAGTGCTAGACCCTGGGCGGAAGAAAAACTGTTTTTT
CSARPWAEEKLFF
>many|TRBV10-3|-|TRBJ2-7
TGTGCCAGCCGGCAGGGTGCAGCCTACGAGCAGTACTTC
CASRQGAAYEQYF
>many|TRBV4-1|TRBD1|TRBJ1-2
TGCGCCAGCAGCCAAGAGCGGGACAGGGGTTCTGTTGGCTACACCTTC
CASSQERDRGSVGYTF
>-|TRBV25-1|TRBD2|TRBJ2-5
TGTGCCAGCAGTGAAGGGACTAGCGGGGGCCAAGAGACCCAGTACTTC
CASSEGTSGGQETQYF
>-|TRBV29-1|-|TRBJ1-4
TGCAGCGTTGGGTTTGGACCTGGAAAACTGTTTTTT
CSVGFGPGKLFF
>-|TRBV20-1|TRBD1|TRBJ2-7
TGCAGTGCTGCTATACAGGGGGCCCAACGGTCGGAGCAGTACTTC
CSAAIQGAQRSEQYF
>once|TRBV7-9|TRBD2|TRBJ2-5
TGTGCCACAACTAGCGGGGGGGCACGGGACCAGTACTTC
CATTSGGARDQYF
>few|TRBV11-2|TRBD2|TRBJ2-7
TGTGCCAGCACCGGCGGGGGTTACGAGCAGTACTTC
CASTGGGYEQYF
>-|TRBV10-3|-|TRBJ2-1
TGTGCCATCATGGGGCAGGGAGGATACAATGAGCAGTTCTTC
CAIMGQGGYNEQFF
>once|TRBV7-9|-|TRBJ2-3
TGTGCCAGCAGCTTTTCGAGGAGGACAGATACGCAGTATTTT
CASSFSRRTDTQYF
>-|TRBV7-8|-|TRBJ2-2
TGTGCCAGCAGCCTATCCGGGAACGGGGAGCTGTTTTTT
CASSLSGNGELFF
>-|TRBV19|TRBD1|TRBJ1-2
TGTGCCAGCAGCTCGGTCGGGACAGGGGCTACTAACTATGGCTACACCTTC
CASSSVGTGATNYGYTF
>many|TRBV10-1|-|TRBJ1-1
TGCGCCAGCAGTGAGTCCAGAATGGGAAACACTGAAGCTTTCTTT
CASSESRMGNTEAFF
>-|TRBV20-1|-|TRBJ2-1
TGCAGTGCTAATGCGGGACCCAAAGTAGATGAGCAGTTCTTC
CSANAGPKVDEQFF
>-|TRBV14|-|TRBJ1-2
TGTGCCAGCAGCCAAGTCATCTCGTGGGCAGGCCAAGGAGGCTACACCTTC
CASSQVISWAGQGGYTF
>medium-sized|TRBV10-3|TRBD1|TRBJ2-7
TGTGCCATCAGTATACAGGGGGCAGCATACGAGCAGTACTTC
CAISIQGAAYEQYF